This T cell receptor (beta chain) appears in the sequencing data of a study of shared clonotypes between healthy human individuals. Study-wide points: Sharing across four donors was highest in naive CD4 (roughly 5%) and lowest in memory CD8 (roughly 0.4%). Only blood samples were collected, and tissue repertoires likely differ.

V gave up 8 bases and J gave up 0 bases, with 13 bases separating them. CDR1 SEHNR and CDR2 FQNEAQ come from the germline V gene (reference sequence). This CDR3 has 15 residues. A note on this clone: Its target is unknown.

As handled by the study authors: Junction-only immunoSEQ sequences carried no quality scores, so filtering differed. This table comes from immunoSEQ multiplex PCR, and its TCRdb copy is limited to in-frame clones, with some not included. V, J and clone size reflect that table, while D and trimming were determined from the DNA. The table includes millions of clones, around 96% detected once. CD45RO negativity and positive selection for CCR7 defined naive CD8 cells, a population that excluded terminally differentiated effector memory CD45RA+ cells. Sequencing was done on a sample of naive CD8+ T cells sorted from blood. The chain carries TRBV7-9 and TRBJ2-2; D is ambiguous. This clonotype was obtained from a man between 18 and 29 years old in good health. CDR3 sequence reads: CASESPRSNTGELFF. The CDR3 nucleotides are TGTGCCAGCGAAAGCCCCAGGTCGAACACCGGGGAGCTGTTTTTT.